The count of the clone carrying this TCR beta chain is one. These data are taken from a study of CD8 T cells in Susac syndrome. Trimming stripped 4 bases from V and 5 bases from J, with 15 bases between. The CDR3 has 15 residues. Germline V CDR1 and CDR2: LGHDT, YNNKEL (reference sequence). Random hexamers were used to reverse transcribe an amount of about 0.45 to 1 ug RNA. A single record per CDR3 protein comes from TCRdb applying MiXCR to the immunoSEQ multiplex PCR reads. The repertoire holds roughly 300,000 distinct CDR3 sequences, about 88% seen once, with over 0.09% in the top ten. The sequenced material came from CD8+ T cells from PBMCs. The clonotype comes from a human donor with multiple sclerosis. The rearrangement links TRBV3-1 to TRBJ2-1; no firm D call. As DNA, the CDR3 is TGTGCCAGCAGCCCACTGCCGGAGCCTAACAATGAGCAGTTCTTC. Protein product: CASSPLPEPNNEQFF.